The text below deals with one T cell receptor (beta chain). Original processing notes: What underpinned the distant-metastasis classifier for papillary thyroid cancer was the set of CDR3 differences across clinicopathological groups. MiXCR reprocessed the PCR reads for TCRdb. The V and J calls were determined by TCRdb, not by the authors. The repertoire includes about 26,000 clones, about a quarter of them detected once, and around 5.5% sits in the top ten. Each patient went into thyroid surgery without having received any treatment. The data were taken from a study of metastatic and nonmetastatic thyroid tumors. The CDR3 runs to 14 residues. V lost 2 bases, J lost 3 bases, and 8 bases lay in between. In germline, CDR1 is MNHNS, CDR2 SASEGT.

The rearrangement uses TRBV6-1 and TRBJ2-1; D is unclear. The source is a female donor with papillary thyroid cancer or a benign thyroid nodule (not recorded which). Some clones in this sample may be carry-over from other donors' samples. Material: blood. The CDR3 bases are TGTGCCAGCAGTGAACTATACCTCTACAATGAGCAGTTCTTC. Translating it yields CASSELYLYNEQFF.